This entry is about one TCR beta chain. Produced via immunoSEQ multiplex PCR; TCRdb's table is partial and in-frame only. The repertoire holds about 59,000 clones, with approximately 82% as singletons. The sample originates from a study of blood T cell repertoires in COVID-19. Study in general: Acute and convalescent COVID-19 samples came from the United States, Italy and Spain.

The junction had 5 bases not matched to a gene; V was cut back by 3 bases and J by 3 bases. The CDR3 consists of 16 residues. Germline V lookup: CDR1 KGHSH, CDR2 LQKENI. This TCR derives from an older man with acute or convalescent COVID-19. Source material: peripheral blood. This sequence joins TRBV18 and TRBJ2-2; TRBD1 matches 9 bases. The CDR3 spells CASSPTGTGYTGELFF. CDR3 DNA: TGTGCCAGCTCACCTACCGGGACAGGGTACACCGGGGAGCTGTTTTTT.